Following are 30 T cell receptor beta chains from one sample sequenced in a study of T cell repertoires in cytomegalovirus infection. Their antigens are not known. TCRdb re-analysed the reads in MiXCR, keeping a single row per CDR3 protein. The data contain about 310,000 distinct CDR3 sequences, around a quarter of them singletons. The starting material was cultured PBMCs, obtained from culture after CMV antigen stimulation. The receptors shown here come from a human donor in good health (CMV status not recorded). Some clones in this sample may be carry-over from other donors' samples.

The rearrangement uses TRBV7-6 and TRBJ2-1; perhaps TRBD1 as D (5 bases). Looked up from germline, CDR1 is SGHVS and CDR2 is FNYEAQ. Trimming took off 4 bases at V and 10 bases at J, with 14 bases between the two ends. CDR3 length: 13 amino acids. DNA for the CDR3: TGTGCCAGCAGCTCTTACGCAGGGCCGGAGCAGTTCTTC. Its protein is CASSSYAGPEQFF.

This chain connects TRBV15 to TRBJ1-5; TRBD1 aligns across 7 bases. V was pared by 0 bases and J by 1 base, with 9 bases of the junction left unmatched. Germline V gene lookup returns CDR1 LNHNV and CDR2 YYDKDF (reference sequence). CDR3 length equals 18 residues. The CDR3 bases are TGTGCCACCAGCAGAGATCCGCAGGGGGTGGGCAGCAATCAGCCCCAGCATTTT. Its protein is CATSRDPQGVGSNQPQHF. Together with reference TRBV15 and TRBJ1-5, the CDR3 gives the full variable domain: DAMVIQNPRYQVTQFGKPVTLSCSQTLNHNVMYWYQQKSSQAPKLLFHYYDKDFNNEADTPDNFQSRRPNTSFCFLDIRSPGLGDTAMYLCATSRDPQGVGSNQPQHFGDGTRLSIL.

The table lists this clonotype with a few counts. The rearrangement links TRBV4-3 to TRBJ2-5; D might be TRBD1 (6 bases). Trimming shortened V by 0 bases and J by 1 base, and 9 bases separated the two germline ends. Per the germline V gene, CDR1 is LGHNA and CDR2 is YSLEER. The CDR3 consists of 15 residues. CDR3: CASSQDPGVQETQYF. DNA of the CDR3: TGCGCCAGCAGCCAAGATCCAGGGGTCCAAGAGACCCAGTACTTC.

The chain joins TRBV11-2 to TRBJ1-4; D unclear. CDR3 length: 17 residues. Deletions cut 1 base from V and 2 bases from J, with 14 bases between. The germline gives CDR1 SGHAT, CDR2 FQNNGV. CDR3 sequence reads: CASSLGRGPSTNEKLFF. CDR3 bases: TGTGCCAGCAGCTTAGGACGGGGTCCATCCACTAATGAAAAACTGTTTTTT.

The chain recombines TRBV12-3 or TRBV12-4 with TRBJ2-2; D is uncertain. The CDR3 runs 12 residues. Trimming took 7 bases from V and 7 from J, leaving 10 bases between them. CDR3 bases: TGTGCCAGCAATTCTGCGAGCGGGGAGCTGTTTTTT. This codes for CASNSASGELFF.

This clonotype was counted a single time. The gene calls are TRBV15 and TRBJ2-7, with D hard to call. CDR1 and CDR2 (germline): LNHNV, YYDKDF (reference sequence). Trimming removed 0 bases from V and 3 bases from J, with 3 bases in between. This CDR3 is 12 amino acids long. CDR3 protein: CATSRDYYEQYV. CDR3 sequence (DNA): TGTGCCACCAGCAGAGACTACTACGAGCAGTACGTC.

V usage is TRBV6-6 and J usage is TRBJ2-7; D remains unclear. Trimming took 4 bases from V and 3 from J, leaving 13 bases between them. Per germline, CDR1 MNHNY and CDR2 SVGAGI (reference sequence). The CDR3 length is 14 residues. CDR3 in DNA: TGTGCCAGCAGTTCTCAGGCCAGAGACTACGAGCAGTACGTC. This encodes CASSSQARDYEQYV.

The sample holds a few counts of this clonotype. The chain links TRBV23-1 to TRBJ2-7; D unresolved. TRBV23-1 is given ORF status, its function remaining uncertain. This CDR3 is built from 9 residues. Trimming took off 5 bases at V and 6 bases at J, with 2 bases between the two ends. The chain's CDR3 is CASSSEQYV. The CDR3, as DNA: TGCGCCAGCAGTTCCGAGCAGTACGTC.

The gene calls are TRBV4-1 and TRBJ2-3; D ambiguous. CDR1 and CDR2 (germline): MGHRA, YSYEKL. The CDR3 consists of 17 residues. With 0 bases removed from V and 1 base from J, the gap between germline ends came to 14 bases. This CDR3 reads CASSQDPGPIGTDTQYF. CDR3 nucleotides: TGCGCCAGCAGCCAAGATCCAGGCCCGATTGGCACAGATACGCAGTATTTT.

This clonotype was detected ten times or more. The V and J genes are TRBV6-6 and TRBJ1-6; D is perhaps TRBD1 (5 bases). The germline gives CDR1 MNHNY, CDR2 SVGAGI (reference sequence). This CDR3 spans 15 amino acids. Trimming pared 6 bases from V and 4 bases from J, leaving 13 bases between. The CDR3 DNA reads TGTGCCAGCAGACGTTCCGACAGATATAATTCACCCCTCCACTTT. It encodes CASRRSDRYNSPLHF.

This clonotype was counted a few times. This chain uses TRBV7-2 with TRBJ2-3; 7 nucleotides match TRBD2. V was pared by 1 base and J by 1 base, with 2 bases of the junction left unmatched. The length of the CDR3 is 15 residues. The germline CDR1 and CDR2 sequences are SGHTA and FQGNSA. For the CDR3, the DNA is TGTGCCAGCAGCTTAGAGGCGGGGGGCACAGATACGCAGTATTTT. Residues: CASSLEAGGTDTQYF.

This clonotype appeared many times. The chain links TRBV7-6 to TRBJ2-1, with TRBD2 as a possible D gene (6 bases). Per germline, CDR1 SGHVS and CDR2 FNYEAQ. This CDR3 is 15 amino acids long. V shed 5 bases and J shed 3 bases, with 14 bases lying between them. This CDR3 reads CASSRSGTYYNEQFF. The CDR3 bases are TGTGCCAGCAGCCGATCCGGGACTTACTACAATGAGCAGTTCTTC.

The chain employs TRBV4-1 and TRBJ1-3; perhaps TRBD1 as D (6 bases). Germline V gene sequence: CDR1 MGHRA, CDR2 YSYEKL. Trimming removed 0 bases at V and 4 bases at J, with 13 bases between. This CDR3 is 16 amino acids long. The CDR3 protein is CASSQEQGSGGNTIYF. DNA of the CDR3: TGCGCCAGCAGCCAAGAACAGGGTTCGGGGGGAAACACCATATATTTT.

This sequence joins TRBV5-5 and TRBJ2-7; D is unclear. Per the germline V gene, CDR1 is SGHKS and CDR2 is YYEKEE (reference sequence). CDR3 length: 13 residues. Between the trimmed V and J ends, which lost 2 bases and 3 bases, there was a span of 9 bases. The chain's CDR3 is CASSLANFYEQYF. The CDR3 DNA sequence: TGTGCCAGCAGCTTAGCTAACTTCTACGAGCAGTACTTC.

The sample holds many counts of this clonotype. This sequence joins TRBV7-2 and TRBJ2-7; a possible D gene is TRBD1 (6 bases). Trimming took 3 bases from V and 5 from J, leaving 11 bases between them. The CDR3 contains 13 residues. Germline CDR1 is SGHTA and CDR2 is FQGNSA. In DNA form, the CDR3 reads TGTGCCAGCAGCTTGGACAGTCCCCACGAGCAGTACTTC. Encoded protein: CASSLDSPHEQYF.

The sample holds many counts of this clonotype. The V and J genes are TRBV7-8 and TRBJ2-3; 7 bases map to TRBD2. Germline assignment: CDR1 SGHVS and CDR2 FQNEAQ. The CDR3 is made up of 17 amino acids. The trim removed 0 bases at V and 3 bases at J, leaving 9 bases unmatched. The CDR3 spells CASSLAGGLPLTDTQYF. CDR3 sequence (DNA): TGTGCCAGCAGCTTAGCGGGAGGGCTCCCTCTAACAGATACGCAGTATTTT.

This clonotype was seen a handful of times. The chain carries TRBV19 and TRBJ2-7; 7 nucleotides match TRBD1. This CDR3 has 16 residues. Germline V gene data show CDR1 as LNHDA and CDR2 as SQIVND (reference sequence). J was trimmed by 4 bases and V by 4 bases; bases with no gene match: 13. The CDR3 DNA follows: TGTGCCAGTAGTAGAGGAGGCCGGGACAGCAAATACGAGCAGTACTTC. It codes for CASSRGGRDSKYEQYF.

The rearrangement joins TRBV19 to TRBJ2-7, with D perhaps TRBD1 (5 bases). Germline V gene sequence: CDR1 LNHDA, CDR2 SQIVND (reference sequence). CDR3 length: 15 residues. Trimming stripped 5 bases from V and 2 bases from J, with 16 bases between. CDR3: CASSARDSKAYEQYF. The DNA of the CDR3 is TGTGCCAGTAGTGCAAGAGACAGTAAAGCCTACGAGCAGTACTTC.

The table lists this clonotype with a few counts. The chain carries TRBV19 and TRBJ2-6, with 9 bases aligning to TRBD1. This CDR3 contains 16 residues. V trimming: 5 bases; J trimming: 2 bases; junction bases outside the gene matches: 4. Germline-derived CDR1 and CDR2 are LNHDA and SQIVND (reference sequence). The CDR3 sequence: CASSPRTGAGANVLTF. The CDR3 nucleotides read TGTGCCAGTAGTCCTAGGACAGGGGCTGGGGCCAACGTCCTGACTTTC.

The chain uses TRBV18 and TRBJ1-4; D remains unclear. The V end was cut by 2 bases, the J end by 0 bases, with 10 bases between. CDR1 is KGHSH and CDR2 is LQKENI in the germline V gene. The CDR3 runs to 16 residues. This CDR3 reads CASSPSPGTTNEKLFF. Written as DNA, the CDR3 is TGTGCCAGCTCACCAAGTCCGGGAACAACTAATGAAAAACTGTTTTTT.

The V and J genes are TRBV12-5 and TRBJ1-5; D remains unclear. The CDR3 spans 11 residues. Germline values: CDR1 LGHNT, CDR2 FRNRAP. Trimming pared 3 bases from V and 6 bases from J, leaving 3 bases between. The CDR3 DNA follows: TGTGCTAGTGGTTTCGGTCAGCCCCAGCATTTT. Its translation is CASGFGQPQHF.

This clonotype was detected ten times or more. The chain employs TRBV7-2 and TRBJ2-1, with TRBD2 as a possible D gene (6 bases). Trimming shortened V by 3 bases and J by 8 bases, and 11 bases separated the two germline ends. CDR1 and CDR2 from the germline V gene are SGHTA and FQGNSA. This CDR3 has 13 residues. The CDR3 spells CASSFSRDYEQFF. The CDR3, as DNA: TGTGCCAGCAGCTTCTCTAGGGACTATGAGCAGTTCTTC.

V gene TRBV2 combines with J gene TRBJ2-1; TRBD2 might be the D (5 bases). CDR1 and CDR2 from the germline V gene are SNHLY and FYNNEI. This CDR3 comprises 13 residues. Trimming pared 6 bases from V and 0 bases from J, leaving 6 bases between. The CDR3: CASREDSYNEQFF. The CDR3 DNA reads TGTGCCAGCAGGGAGGACTCCTACAATGAGCAGTTCTTC.

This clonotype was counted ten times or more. The CDR3 DNA sequence: TGTGCCATCAGGGGACAGGCCATGAACACTGAAGCTTTCTTT. Its translation is CAIRGQAMNTEAFF. The V and J genes are TRBV10-3 and TRBJ1-1; TRBD1 agrees at 8 bases. The CDR3 length is 14 residues. Germline values: CDR1 ENHRY, CDR2 SYGVKD. V lost 6 bases to trimming and J lost 0 bases; unmatched junction nucleotides: 3.

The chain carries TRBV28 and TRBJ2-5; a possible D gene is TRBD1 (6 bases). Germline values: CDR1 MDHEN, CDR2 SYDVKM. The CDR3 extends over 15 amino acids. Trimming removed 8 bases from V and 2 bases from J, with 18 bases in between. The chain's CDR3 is CASLNRDILQETQYF. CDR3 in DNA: TGTGCCAGCCTCAACCGGGACATCCTACAAGAGACCCAGTACTTC.

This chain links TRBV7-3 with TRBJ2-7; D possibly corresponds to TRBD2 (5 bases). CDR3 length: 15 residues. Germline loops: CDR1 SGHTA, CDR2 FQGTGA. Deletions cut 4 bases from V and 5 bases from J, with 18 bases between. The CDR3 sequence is CASSSLGSPSNEQYF. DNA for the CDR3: TGTGCCAGCAGCTCCCTTGGGAGTCCAAGTAACGAGCAGTACTTC.

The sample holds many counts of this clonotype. CDR3 nucleotide sequence: TGTGCCAGCAGCTTCGGAGCCTACGAGCAGTACTTC. It codes for CASSFGAYEQYF. This chain connects TRBV12-3 or TRBV12-4 to TRBJ2-7; D is uncertain. The V end was cut by 6 bases, the J end by 2 bases, with 8 bases between. This CDR3 spans 12 amino acids.

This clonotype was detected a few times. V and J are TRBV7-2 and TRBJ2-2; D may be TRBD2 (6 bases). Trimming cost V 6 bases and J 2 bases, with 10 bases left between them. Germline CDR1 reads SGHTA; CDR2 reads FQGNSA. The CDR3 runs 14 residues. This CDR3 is CASSGAGNTGELFF. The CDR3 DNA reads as TGTGCCAGCAGTGGGGCGGGAAACACCGGGGAGCTGTTTTTT.

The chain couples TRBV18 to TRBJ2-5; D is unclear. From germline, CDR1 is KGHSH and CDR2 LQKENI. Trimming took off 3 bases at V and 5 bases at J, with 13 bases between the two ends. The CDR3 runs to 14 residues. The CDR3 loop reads CASSPPGLEETQYF. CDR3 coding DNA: TGTGCCAGCTCACCCCCGGGTTTGGAGGAGACCCAGTACTTC.

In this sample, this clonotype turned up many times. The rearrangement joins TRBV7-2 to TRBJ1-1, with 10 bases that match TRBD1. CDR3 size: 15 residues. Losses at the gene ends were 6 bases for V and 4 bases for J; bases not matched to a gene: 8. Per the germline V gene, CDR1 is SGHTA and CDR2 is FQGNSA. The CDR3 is CASSPRQGASTEAFF. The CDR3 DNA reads TGTGCCAGCAGTCCGAGACAGGGGGCGAGCACTGAAGCTTTCTTT.